This TCR beta chain was recorded in a study of cytomegalovirus exposure and HLA in healthy donors. Whole-study results and caveats: Association with HLA alleles at 0.05 false discovery rate was found for roughly 17,000 TCR beta sequences in a later analysis.

It was healthy bone marrow donors who served as donors. The PCR had 60 Vbeta and 13 Jbeta primers. Profiling relied on immunoSEQ multiplex PCR, and the TCRdb table lists in-frame clones only, not all of them. The sample records roughly 150,000 clones, roughly 80% being singletons. This CDR3 has 11 residues. Looked up from germline, CDR1 is SGHKS and CDR2 is YYEKEE (reference sequence). The ends were cut back, 2 bases at V and 6 bases at J, with 6 bases in the middle. Of note for this clone: Its antigen remains unknown.

The chain carries TRBV5-5 and TRBJ2-7; no clear D gene. Sequenced sample: PBMCs. The clonotype was recovered from a male donor in good health and CMV-seronegative. CDR3 sequence (DNA): TGTGCCAGCAGCTTATTCGGCGAGCAGTACTTC. Encoded protein: CASSLFGEQYF. The entire variable domain, with the rest obtained from reference TRBV5-5 and TRBJ2-7, is as follows: DAGVTQSPTHLIKTRGQQVTLRCSPISGHKSVSWYQQVLGQGPQFIFQYYEKEERGRGNFPDRFSARQFPNYSSELNVNALLLGDSALYLCASSLFGEQYFGPGTRLTVT.